The clone carrying this T cell receptor beta chain was seen only a few times. Its target is unknown. The entry originates in a study of cytomegalovirus exposure and HLA in healthy donors. In the study overall: A preliminary data release comprised 80 million to 95 million unique TCRs obtained from HLA-typed donors.

In the PCR, 60 Vbeta and 13 Jbeta primers were used. Only in-frame clones appear in the TCRdb table, and some are missing; sequencing was by immunoSEQ multiplex PCR. The sample includes about 150,000 clones, around 59% of them seen just once. At collection, donors were nominally healthy, but unrecorded immune exposures were probable. This CDR3 is 18 amino acids long. Germline CDR1 is SGHAT and CDR2 is FQNNGV. J lost 2 bases, V lost 3 bases, and 13 bases had no gene match. Overall study results and limits: Reports described diagnosis of cytomegalovirus status by the classifier as highly specific and sensitive.

The chain uses TRBV11-2 and TRBJ2-7; 10 bases agree with TRBD1. The receptor was derived from a male donor in good health and CMV-seronegative. Material: PBMCs. CDR3 residues: CASSFRGPRDRGTYEQYF. Here the CDR3 DNA reads TGTGCCAGCAGCTTCAGGGGTCCCCGGGACAGGGGTACCTACGAGCAGTACTTC.